The subject of this entry is one TCR beta chain. Antigen unknown. This sample was included in a study of T cell responses to AZD1222 COVID-19 vaccine. Turning to the study itself: Pooled together were second doses at about 4 or about 12 weeks. The study's findings and limits: No day 14 peak samples; only post-peak repertoires were characterized. Increased Spike-specific TCR breadth and depth were observed after two AZD1222 doses.

Here immunoSEQ multiplex PCR was the method, and the copy in TCRdb shows in-frame clones only, minus some. The profile shows more than 130,000 clones, about nine tenths of them singletons. With V trimmed by 5 bases and J by 6 bases, 8 bases remained unmatched. The CDR3 is 14 residues long. The V gene's germline CDR1 is SQVTM and CDR2 ANQGSEA. Sequenced material: peripheral blood, taken on day 0 of AZD1222 vaccination. The rearrangement uses TRBV29-1 and TRBJ2-1; 9 nucleotides match TRBD2. This receptor was obtained from an adult in good health. Here the CDR3 DNA reads TGCAGCGTTATACTAGCGGGCAAGCTCAATGAGCAGTTCTTC. This sequence encodes CSVILAGKLNEQFF.